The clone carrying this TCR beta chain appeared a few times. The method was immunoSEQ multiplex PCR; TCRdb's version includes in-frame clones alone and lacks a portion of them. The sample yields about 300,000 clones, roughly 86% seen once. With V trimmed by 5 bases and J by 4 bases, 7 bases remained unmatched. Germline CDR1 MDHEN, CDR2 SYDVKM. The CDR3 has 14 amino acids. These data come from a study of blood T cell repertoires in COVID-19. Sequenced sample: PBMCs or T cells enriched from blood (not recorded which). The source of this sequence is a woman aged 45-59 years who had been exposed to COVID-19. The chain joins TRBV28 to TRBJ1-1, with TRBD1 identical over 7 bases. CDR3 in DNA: TGTGCCAGCAGTACCCAGGGGGGCCTCACTGAAGCTTTCTTT. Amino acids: CASSTQGGLTEAFF.